One sample yielded the 11 T cell receptor beta chains listed below, sequenced in a study of vaccination and CD4 T cells after COVID-19. As for treatment: roughly nine-day PBMC culture with coronavirus spike peptide pools or control peptides (ViraFEST assay). These receptors have no identified antigens. The Oncomine TCR Beta short-read assay generated sequence data from the DNA of cultured CD4+ T cells. In TCRdb, the PCR reads were re-called with MiXCR into one record per CDR3 protein. Of 16,000 or so distinct CDR3 sequences listed, approximately 57% were seen once; the top ten hold about a tenth. The sample was CD4+ T cells from blood, cultured in vitro. These receptors were collected from a human donor who had recovered from COVID-19.

The CDR3 region has the DNA TGTGCCATCAGTGAGCGGGGGAAAGGGTCCTACGAGCAGTACTTC. It is translated as CAISERGKGSYEQYF. The gene calls are TRBV10-3 and TRBJ2-7; the D gene is possibly TRBD2 (6 bases). Germline CDR1 is ENHRY and CDR2 is SYGVKD. The germline V and J ends were trimmed by 2 bases and 1 base, with 12 bases remaining between them. The CDR3 extends over 15 amino acids.

This clonotype occurred a few times. This chain joins TRBV19 and TRBJ1-2, with D hard to call. The CDR3 loop spans 14 amino acids. Germline V lookup: CDR1 LNHDA, CDR2 SQIVND (reference sequence). Trimming took 3 bases from V and 7 from J, leaving 15 bases between them. CDR3: CASSIAGRQSGYTF. CDR3 nucleotides: TGTGCCAGTAGTATCGCGGGTCGCCAGTCTGGCTACACCTTC.

Sample share makes this clonotype medium-sized. The rearrangement links TRBV29-1 to TRBJ2-7; 10 positions match TRBD1. This CDR3 comprises 13 residues. Per germline, CDR1 SQVTM and CDR2 ANQGSEA. Germline trimming cut 7 bases from V and 6 bases from J; bases unmatched to any gene: 9. The CDR3 protein is CSASGQGTGEQYF. The DNA of the CDR3 is TGCAGCGCATCGGGACAGGGGACTGGCGAGCAGTACTTC.

This clonotype was counted a few times. The CDR3 bases are TGTGCCAGCAGCTTCTCAGGGGGCGGTGGTGAAGCTTTCTTT. Its protein product is CASSFSGGGGEAFF. The V call is TRBV7-3, the J call TRBJ1-1, with TRBD1 identical over 8 bases. This CDR3 has 14 residues. Losses at the gene ends were 3 bases for V and 7 bases for J; bases not matched to a gene: 7. CDR1 is SGHTA, CDR2 FQGTGA, per germline.

This clonotype was found a few times. The chain has TRBV20-1 and TRBJ1-4; D remains ambiguous. Germline lookup yields CDR1 DFQATT and CDR2 SNEGSKA (reference sequence). The CDR3 is made up of 11 amino acids. Trimming removed 6 bases at V and 8 bases at J, with 10 bases between. The CDR3 is CSAHGNEKLFF. The CDR3 bases are TGCAGTGCACATGGTAACGAAAAACTGTTTTTT.

This rearrangement joins TRBV10-2 to TRBJ2-7, with D possibly being TRBD2 (6 bases). The CDR3 extends over 14 amino acids. Looked up from germline, CDR1 is WSHSY and CDR2 is SAAADI. V lost 3 bases and J 2 bases, leaving 11 bases between the germline ends. The CDR3 nucleotides are TGCGCCAGCAGTGATGGGGGGACCCCCTACGAGCAGTACTTC. This codes for CASSDGGTPYEQYF.

The table lists this clonotype with a few counts. This chain joins TRBV12-3 or TRBV12-4 and TRBJ1-2; D may be TRBD1 (5 bases). Trimming removed 4 bases from V and 2 bases from J, with 14 bases in between. CDR3 length: 15 residues. The CDR3 loop reads CASSSRGLSNYGYTF. In nucleotides, the CDR3 is TGTGCCAGCAGTTCAAGGGGACTGTCAAACTATGGCTACACCTTC.

This clonotype was seen just once. The J gene is TRBJ2-5, the V gene TRBV10-2, with D possibly matching TRBD2 (6 bases). The CDR3 runs 12 residues. The V and J ends lost 2 bases and 5 bases respectively, with 6 bases between them. Germline CDR1 is WSHSY and CDR2 is SAAADI. Here the CDR3 reads CASSESGETQYF. As DNA, the CDR3 is TGCGCCAGCAGTGAGAGCGGGGAGACCCAGTACTTC.

The chain carries TRBV20-1 and TRBJ1-2, with a tentative D call TRBD1 (5 bases). Trimming took 6 bases from V and 2 from J, leaving 16 bases between them. Germline V gene data show CDR1 as DFQATT and CDR2 as SNEGSKA (reference sequence). The CDR3 consists of 14 residues. CDR3 in DNA: TGCAGTGCCACAAAGGGGAGCGGGAACTATGGCTACACCTTC. Translated: CSATKGSGNYGYTF.

The table lists this clonotype with a few counts. This chain links TRBV20-1 with TRBJ2-6; tentative D call: TRBD1 (6 bases). The CDR3 length is 14 residues. The germline gives CDR1 DFQATT, CDR2 SNEGSKA (reference sequence). Between the trimmed V and J ends, which lost 5 bases and 0 bases, there was a span of 8 bases. The CDR3: CSAPGHSGANVLTF. CDR3 DNA sequence: TGCAGTGCTCCGGGACACTCTGGGGCCAACGTCCTGACTTTC.

This chain uses TRBV6-2 or TRBV6-3 with TRBJ2-5; the D is unclear. The CDR3 totals 12 residues. V dropped 2 bases and J dropped 3 bases, with 4 bases sitting between them. Germline assignment: CDR1 MNHEY and CDR2 SVGEGT. CDR3 in amino acids: CASSYREETQYF. CDR3 in DNA: TGTGCCAGCAGTTACAGGGAAGAGACCCAGTACTTC.